Below, one TCR beta chain is given with its context. Deletions cut 6 bases from V and 5 bases from J, with 23 bases between. The CDR3 has 16 amino acids. Germline lookup yields CDR1 DFQATT and CDR2 SNEGSKA (reference sequence). Noted time point: patch test 3, about 24 weeks after DPC sensitization. Treatment indicated: therapeutic diphenylcyclopropenone sensitization with weekly scalp DPC. The source of the sample is a study of human T cells and chemical hapten exposure. MiXCR, applied by TCRdb to the RACE reads, yields one record per CDR3 protein. The repertoire holds 55,000 to 80,000 distinct CDR3 sequences, with approximately 11% as singletons.

This specimen consisted of whole blood, obtained in connection with sensitization to the hapten diphenylcyclopropenone (DPC). The rearrangement joins TRBV20-1 to TRBJ1-5, with D perhaps TRBD1 (6 bases). The sequence came from a woman in her twenties or thirties with alopecia areata. Some clones in this sample may be carry-over from other donors' samples. CDR3 protein: CSALMGGGVFHQPQHF. The DNA of the CDR3 is TGCAGTGCGCTAATGGGGGGCGGCGTTTTTCATCAGCCCCAGCATTTT.